These 26 T cell receptor beta chains share one sample of origin, sequenced in a study of response to subunit inactivated influenza vaccine. TCRdb passed the RT-PCR reads through MiXCR, listing each CDR3 protein once. The sample yields around 570,000 distinct CDR3 sequences, under 9% seen once. Sequencing was performed on PBMCs from blood, taken around 25 months after vaccination. The receptors were gathered from a man aged 45 to 70 who received an inactivated influenza vaccine.

This clonotype was recorded at least ten times. This sequence joins TRBV7-2 and TRBJ1-1, with 9 bases lining up with TRBD1. The CDR3 has 15 amino acids. After removal of 1 base from V and 11 bases from J, the junction contained 11 bases not matched to a gene. Germline V gene lookup returns CDR1 SGHTA and CDR2 FQGNSA. The DNA for the CDR3 is TGTGCCAGCAGCTTAGAACAGGGGGCAACGTTTCCGGCTTTCTTT. It codes for CASSLEQGATFPAFF. Full variable domain (outside the CDR3, taken from reference TRBV7-2 and TRBJ1-1): GAGVSQSPSNKVTEKGKDVELRCDPISGHTALYWYRQSLGQGLEFLIYFQGNSAPDKSGLPSDRFSAERTGGSVSTLTIQRTQQEDSAVYLCASSLEQGATFPAFFGQGTRLTVV.

Many counts were recorded for this clonotype. V gene TRBV25-1 combines with J gene TRBJ2-5, with unresolved D. Germline-derived CDR1 and CDR2 are MGHDK and SYGVNS. The CDR3 spans 11 residues. V lost 8 bases and J lost 5, with 9 bases in between. The CDR3 protein is CASQMEETQYF. The CDR3 DNA follows: TGTGCCAGCCAGATGGAGGAGACCCAGTACTTC. Full variable domain (outside the CDR3, taken from reference TRBV25-1 and TRBJ2-5): EADIYQTPRYLVIGTGKKITLECSQTMGHDKMYWYQQDPGMELHLIHYSYGVNSTEKGDLSSESTVSRIRTEHFPLTLESARPSHTSQYLCASQMEETQYFGPGTRLLVL.

There are a few counts of this clonotype. V gene TRBV21-1 combines with J gene TRBJ2-7; the table's D call of TRBD2 was not tested on the DNA. TRBV21-1 is assigned pseudogene status. This CDR3 contains 15 residues. Here the CDR3 DNA reads TGTGCCAGCAGAACCCCTAGCGGGGGGTCTGACGAGCAGTACTTC. Protein product: CASRTPSGGSDEQYF.

This chain connects TRBV27 to TRBJ1-5; D might be TRBD1 (5 bases). Looked up from germline, CDR1 is MNHEY and CDR2 is SMNVEV (reference sequence). Trimming shortened V by 5 bases and J by 0 bases, and 8 bases separated the two germline ends. The CDR3 sequence is 14 residues long. This CDR3 is CASSVDSSNQPQHF. The CDR3 DNA follows: TGTGCCAGCAGTGTAGACAGTAGCAATCAGCCCCAGCATTTT.

This clonotype was detected ten times or more. The genes are TRBV20-1 and TRBJ2-3; 13 nucleotides agree with TRBD2. Germline values: CDR1 DFQATT, CDR2 SNEGSKA (reference sequence). There are 15 residues in the CDR3. V lost 3 bases to trimming and J lost 6 bases; unmatched junction nucleotides: 6. CDR3 amino acids: CSASKTSGRPDTQYF. The CDR3 DNA is TGCAGTGCTAGTAAGACTAGCGGGAGGCCGGATACGCAGTATTTT.

This clonotype was observed a handful of times. The chain uses TRBV6-2 or TRBV6-3 and TRBJ2-5; D is perhaps TRBD2 (6 bases). Germline CDR1 MNHEY, CDR2 SVGEGT. CDR3 length: 13 amino acids. The V gene lost 6 bases and the J gene lost 5 bases, with 13 bases spanning the gap. The CDR3 nucleotides are TGTGCCAGCAGATTCGTCCGGGGGGAGACCCAGTACTTC. Protein sequence: CASRFVRGETQYF.

This clonotype was detected many times. The V gene is TRBV12-3 or TRBV12-4, the J gene TRBJ1-2; TRBD1 might be the D (5 bases). The CDR3 loop spans 16 amino acids. The V end lost 2 bases, the J end lost 0 bases, and 13 bases lay between the germline ends. DNA of the CDR3: TGTGCCAGCAGTTTAACGTCGACAGTTGCTAACTATGGCTACACCTTC. Residues: CASSLTSTVANYGYTF.

This clonotype was recorded many times. The chain couples TRBV3-1 to TRBJ2-1; a weak D match, TRBD2 (6 bases). Trimming removed 6 bases at V and 0 bases at J, with 12 bases between. The V gene's germline CDR1 is LGHDT and CDR2 YNNKEL (reference sequence). The CDR3 consists of 15 residues. CDR3 sequence: CASRLAGLSYNEQFF. Here the CDR3 DNA reads TGTGCCAGCAGACTAGCCGGACTCTCCTACAATGAGCAGTTCTTC.

The chain recombines TRBV5-1 with TRBJ1-6; D is possibly TRBD1 (5 bases). The V gene lost 4 bases and the J gene lost 10 bases, with 18 bases spanning the gap. Per germline, CDR1 SGHRS and CDR2 YFSETQ. CDR3 length equals 15 residues. CDR3 amino acids: CASSADSKVNSPLHF. CDR3 in DNA: TGCGCCAGCAGCGCAGACAGCAAAGTCAACTCACCCCTCCACTTT.

This clonotype was counted at least ten times. This chain links TRBV11-2 with TRBJ2-7; TRBD1 or TRBD2 may be the D gene (5 bases each). V was trimmed by 3 bases and J by 0 bases, leaving 12 bases between them. The CDR3 is 15 residues long. Per germline, CDR1 SGHAT and CDR2 FQNNGV. The CDR3, as DNA: TGTGCCAGCAGCTTGGGACCCTTGAGCTCCTACGAGCAGTACTTC. This translates into CASSLGPLSSYEQYF.

CDR3 amino acids: CASSPGGQGNTEAFF. Written as DNA, the CDR3 is TGTGCCAGCAGCCCGGGGGGACAGGGGAACACTGAAGCTTTCTTT. V and J are TRBV9 and TRBJ1-1; 9 positions agree with TRBD1. With 4 bases clipped from V and 1 base from J, the junction kept 5 bases outside the gene matches. Germline V gene lookup returns CDR1 SGDLS and CDR2 YYNGEE. The CDR3 contains 15 residues.

This clonotype was seen ten or more times. The chain combines TRBV12-3 or TRBV12-4 with TRBJ1-2; tentative D call: TRBD1 (5 bases). V shed 5 bases and J shed 4 bases, with 11 bases lying between them. CDR3 length: 13 residues. CDR3 DNA: TGTGCCAGCAGTAAGGGACTTCCCTATGGCTACACCTTC. It specifies CASSKGLPYGYTF.

This clonotype was observed at least ten times. The V gene is TRBV12-3 or TRBV12-4, the J gene TRBJ2-5; possible D gene TRBD1, 5 bases. V lost 3 bases to trimming and J lost 3 bases, with 8 bases between them. This CDR3 region has 13 residues. The CDR3 loop is CASSFGREETQYF. The CDR3, as DNA: TGTGCCAGCAGTTTTGGCAGGGAAGAGACCCAGTACTTC.

This chain joins TRBV20-1 and TRBJ2-1, with D unresolved. The CDR3 has 14 amino acids. V lost 5 bases to trimming and J lost 5 bases, with 16 bases between them. Germline V gives CDR1 DFQATT, CDR2 SNEGSKA (reference sequence). The CDR3 protein is CSALVGSLHNEQFF. CDR3 bases: TGCAGTGCTCTTGTAGGCAGTTTACACAATGAGCAGTTCTTC.

This clonotype has at least ten counts. Here the CDR3 reads CASSSGVGSSIQYF. The CDR3 bases are TGTGCCAGCAGTTCAGGGGTCGGTTCCAGCATTCAGTACTTC. The J gene is TRBJ2-4, the V gene TRBV6-5; D perhaps matches TRBD1 (6 bases). V lost 4 bases, J lost 9 bases, and 16 bases lay in between. The germline CDR1 and CDR2 sequences are MNHEY and SVGAGI. This CDR3 is built from 14 residues.

The table lists this clonotype with a few counts. V usage is TRBV12-3 or TRBV12-4 and J usage is TRBJ2-5, with D tentatively TRBD2 (6 bases). The CDR3 sequence is 15 residues long. V was cut by 8 bases and J by 1 base, with 17 bases left in between. This CDR3 reads CASRSGVSAQETQYF. CDR3 nucleotides: TGTGCCAGCCGGTCGGGGGTCAGCGCCCAAGAGACCCAGTACTTC.

This clonotype was picked up a small number of times. This chain connects TRBV28 to TRBJ2-6; no clear D. V shed 3 bases and J shed 1 base, with 10 bases lying between them. The CDR3 is 16 residues long. CDR1 MDHEN and CDR2 SYDVKM come from the germline V gene. Here the CDR3 reads CASSFSSVSGANVLTF. The CDR3 DNA reads as TGTGCCAGCAGTTTTTCCAGCGTTTCTGGGGCCAACGTCCTGACTTTC.

This clonotype came up many times. This chain links TRBV2 with TRBJ1-5; 7 bases fit TRBD1. CDR3 length: 15 amino acids. V shed 6 bases, J shed 5 bases, and the junction held 10 bases outside the gene matches. Germline V gene sequence: CDR1 SNHLY, CDR2 FYNNEI. The CDR3 DNA follows: TGTGCCAGCAGGGCAGGGACAGCTCCTCATCAGCCCCAGCATTTT. Translated, it gives CASRAGTAPHQPQHF.

A few counts support this clonotype. The V call is TRBV21-1, the J call TRBJ2-7; the table's D call of TRBD2 was not tested on the DNA. TRBV21-1 is termed a pseudogene. CDR3 size: 17 residues. The CDR3 loop is CASSKVIAGTPPPEQYF. The CDR3 DNA sequence: TGTGCCAGCAGCAAAGTTATCGCAGGGACTCCACCTCCCGAGCAGTACTTC.

This clonotype was observed at least ten times. This chain joins TRBV12-3 or TRBV12-4 and TRBJ2-2, with a possible D match to TRBD2 (5 bases). This CDR3 region has 13 residues. V was shortened by 10 bases and J by 2 bases, with 11 bases between the two germline ends. CDR3 sequence reads: CATRTGNTGELFF. The CDR3 region has the DNA TGTGCCACCCGGACGGGAAACACCGGGGAGCTGTTTTTT.

The CDR3 coding sequence is TGTGCCAGCAGACCAATCGCTTTCTCCTACAATGAGCAGTTCTTC. Its protein product is CASRPIAFSYNEQFF. The V call is TRBV11-2, the J call TRBJ2-1; D unclear. The germline V gene encodes CDR1 SGHAT and CDR2 FQNNGV. V lost 6 bases, J lost 0 bases, and 12 bases lay in between. This CDR3 comprises 15 residues.

The V gene is TRBV7-9, the J gene TRBJ1-5; 9 bases agree with TRBD1. The CDR3 has 14 residues. With V trimmed by 4 bases and J by 7 bases, 5 bases remained unmatched. Germline V CDR1 and CDR2: SEHNR, FQNEAQ (reference sequence). The CDR3 nucleotides are TGTGCCAGCAGCTCCGGGACAGGGAGCCAGCCCCAGCATTTT. Translation: CASSSGTGSQPQHF.

Turning to this clonotype: A read error may be the cause here, since a much bigger clone is one base away. The chain links TRBV15 to TRBJ2-3, with a weak D call TRBD1 (5 bases). This CDR3 spans 14 amino acids. The V end lost 4 bases, the J end lost 6 bases, and 14 bases lay between the germline ends. Germline V gene data show CDR1 as LNHNV and CDR2 as YYDKDF (reference sequence). The CDR3, as DNA: TGTGCCACCAGCATTCCTCGAAAGGGGGATACGCAGTATTTT. This gives the protein CATSIPRKGDTQYF.

Turning to this clonotype: The missing conserved phenylalanine or tryptophan at the end of this CDR3 makes a read error likely. The V gene is TRBV12-3 or TRBV12-4, the J gene TRBJ2-7, with D unresolved. CDR3 length: 13 residues. Trimming cost V 2 bases and J 3 bases, with 8 bases left between them. CDR3 protein: CASSLRWLYEQYI. CDR3 nucleotide sequence: TGTGCCAGCAGTTTAAGGTGGCTCTACGAGCAGTACATC.

This clonotype occurred many times. The chain couples TRBV5-6 to TRBJ1-5; maybe TRBD1 (5 bases). CDR3 size: 15 residues. V lost 0 bases to trimming and J lost 4 bases, with 11 bases between them. Germline V lookup: CDR1 SGHDT, CDR2 YYEEEE. The CDR3 bases are TGTGCCAGCAGCTTGGGGGGCTTTGGTAATCAGCCCCAGCATTTT. Its translation is CASSLGGFGNQPQHF. Drawing the rest from reference TRBV5-6 and TRBJ1-5, the complete variable domain is DAGVTQSPTHLIKTRGQQVTLRCSPKSGHDTVSWYQQALGQGPQFIFQYYEEEERQRGNFPDRFSGHQFPNYSSELNVNALLLGDSALYLCASSLGGFGNQPQHFGDGTRLSIL.

V gene TRBV6-5 combines with J gene TRBJ2-7; no firm D call. The CDR3 contains 13 residues. Germline V gene sequence: CDR1 MNHEY, CDR2 SVGAGI. V lost 2 bases and J 1 base, leaving 6 bases between the germline ends. Written as DNA, the CDR3 is TGTGCCAGCAGTTACACGGTTTCCTACGAGCAGTACTTC. It translates to CASSYTVSYEQYF.